The clone carrying this T cell receptor beta chain occurred once. CDR1 SGHRS and CDR2 YFSETQ come from the germline V gene. The CDR3 is 16 residues long. J was trimmed by 5 bases and V by 3 bases; bases with no gene match: 9. These data originate in a study of OX40 agonist ivuxolimab in advanced cancers. Only in-frame clones appear in the TCRdb table, and some are missing; sequencing was by immunoSEQ multiplex PCR. The sample contains 76,000 or so clones, roughly 85% of which appear only once. The chain uses TRBV5-1 and TRBJ1-2, with TRBD1 matching 11 bases. The sample here was CD4+ or CD8+ T cells sorted from blood, taken in a trial of the OX40 agonist ivuxolimab. The source is an adult with an advanced solid tumor such as melanoma, head and neck, liver or kidney cancer. Written as DNA, the CDR3 is TGCGCCAGCAGCTCCGGGACAGGGGGATTGGTGTATGGCTACACCTTC. As protein: CASSSGTGGLVYGYTF.